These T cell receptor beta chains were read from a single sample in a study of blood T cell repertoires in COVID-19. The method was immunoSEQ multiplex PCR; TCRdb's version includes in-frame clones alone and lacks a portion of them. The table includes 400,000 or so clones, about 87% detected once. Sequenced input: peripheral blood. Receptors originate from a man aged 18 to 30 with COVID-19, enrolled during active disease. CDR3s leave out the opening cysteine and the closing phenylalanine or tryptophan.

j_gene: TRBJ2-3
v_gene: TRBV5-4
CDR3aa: ASSFGASGGGDTQY

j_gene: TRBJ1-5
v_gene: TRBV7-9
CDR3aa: ASSRTDGKYQPQH

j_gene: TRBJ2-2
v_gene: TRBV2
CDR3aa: ASIPDFLTGELF

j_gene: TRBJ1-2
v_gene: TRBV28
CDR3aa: ASSLDPGIGGYT

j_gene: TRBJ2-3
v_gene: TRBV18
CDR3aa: ASSPLAGEIDTQY

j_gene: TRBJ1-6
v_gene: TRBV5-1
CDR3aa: ASSLGASNSPLH

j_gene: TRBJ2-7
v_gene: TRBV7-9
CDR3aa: ASSYGTGAEQY

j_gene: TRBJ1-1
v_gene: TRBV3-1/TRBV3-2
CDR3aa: ASSPGLVIMSEAF

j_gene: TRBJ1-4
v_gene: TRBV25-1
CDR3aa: ASKSTRQATNEKLF

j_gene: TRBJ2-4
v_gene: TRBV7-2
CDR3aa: ASSLDRGHQY

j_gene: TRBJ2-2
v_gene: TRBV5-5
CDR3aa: ASSLIAGVTGELF

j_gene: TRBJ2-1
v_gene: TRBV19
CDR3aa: ASSTPGLGLGEQF

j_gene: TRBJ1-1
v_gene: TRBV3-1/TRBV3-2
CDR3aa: ASSQVRGALTEAF

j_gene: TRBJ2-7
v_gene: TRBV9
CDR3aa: ASSAGVASYEQY

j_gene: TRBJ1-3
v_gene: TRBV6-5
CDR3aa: ASSPVDRGDTIY

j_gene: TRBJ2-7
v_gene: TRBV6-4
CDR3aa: ASMWREVPYEQY

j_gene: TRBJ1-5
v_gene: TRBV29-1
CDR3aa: SVGQGDQPQH

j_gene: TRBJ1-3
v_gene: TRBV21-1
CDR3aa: ASSKGNGTYSGNTIY

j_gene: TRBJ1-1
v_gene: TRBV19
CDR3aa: ASSIIGDTEAF

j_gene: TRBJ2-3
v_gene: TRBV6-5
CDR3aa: ASSPGLSTDTQY

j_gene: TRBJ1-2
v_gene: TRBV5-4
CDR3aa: ASSGRDRVSGYT

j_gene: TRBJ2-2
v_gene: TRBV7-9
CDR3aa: ATTGLAGEITGELF

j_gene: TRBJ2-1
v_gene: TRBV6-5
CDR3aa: ASRAGTNEDEQF

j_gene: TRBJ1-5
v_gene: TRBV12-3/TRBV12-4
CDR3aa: ASSLPAHTQH

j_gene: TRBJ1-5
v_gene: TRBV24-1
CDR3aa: ATSDSGRGSNQPQH

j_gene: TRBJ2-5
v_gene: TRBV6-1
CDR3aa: ASSEFGFRETQY

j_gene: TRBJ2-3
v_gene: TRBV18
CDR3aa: ASSPSRESDTQY

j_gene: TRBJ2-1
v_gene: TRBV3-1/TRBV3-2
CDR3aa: ASSQGAGGAEQF

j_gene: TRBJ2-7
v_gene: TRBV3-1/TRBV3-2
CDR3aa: ASSHYSGAESYEQY

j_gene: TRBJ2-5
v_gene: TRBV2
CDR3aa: ASSGDQETQY

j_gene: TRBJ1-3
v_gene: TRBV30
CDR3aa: AWSQGTSGNTIY

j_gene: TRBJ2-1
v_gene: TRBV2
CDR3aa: ASSGTSVNEQF

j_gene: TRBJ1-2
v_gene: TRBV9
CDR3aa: ASSVDGGSYGYT

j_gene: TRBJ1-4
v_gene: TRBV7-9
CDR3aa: ASSPRTGGGEKLF